These T cell receptor beta chains were read from a single sample in a study of blood T cell repertoires in COVID-19. TCRdb's table, derived via immunoSEQ multiplex PCR, lists solely in-frame clones and lacks some. Of tens of thousands of clones listed, about nine tenths are singletons. The sample comprised peripheral blood. The receptors stem from a woman of 80 years or more in a cohort sampled during active or convalescent COVID-19. Both conserved end residues are part of each CDR3. D genes are given only for firm matches. The listing skips clone size in some rows; elsewhere it reads once, few, many or a size class.

abundance,v_gene,j_gene,d_gene,CDR3nt,CDR3aa
.,TRBV11-3,TRBJ2-1,TRBD2,TGTGCCAGCAGCTTAGGAGGTTGGGGACTAGCGGGAGACAATGAGCAGTTCTTC,CASSLGGWGLAGDNEQFF
.,TRBV2,TRBJ2-1,TRBD2,TGTGCCAGCAGCAACCCTGTGGCTAGCGGGGGACCCGAGCAGTTCTTC,CASSNPVASGGPEQFF
.,TRBV2,TRBJ1-3,TRBD1,TGTGCCAGCAGTCCACGTCCGGACAGGGTCAAAAACACCATATATTTT,CASSPRPDRVKNTIYF
.,TRBV7-2,TRBJ2-3,TRBD2,TGTGCCAGCAGCCCCCGGACTAGCGGGAGAACAGATACGCAGTATTTT,CASSPRTSGRTDTQYF
.,TRBV6-5,TRBJ1-2,.,TGTGCCAGCAGTACACGGACAGACTACTATGGCTACACCTTC,CASSTRTDYYGYTF
.,TRBV7-9,TRBJ2-3,.,TGTGCCAGCGACAACACCGGCGGGGGCCACCGTCCTGATACGCAGTATTTT,CASDNTGGGHRPDTQYF
.,TRBV6-2/TRBV6-3,TRBJ2-7,.,TGTGCCAGCAGTCTTAGACAACAATCTCTCTACGAGCAGTACTTC,CASSLRQQSLYEQYF
.,TRBV24-1,TRBJ2-2,TRBD2,TGTGCCACCAGTGATGAAACTAGCGGGAGGGACCTACGAAGGGAGCTGTTTTTT,CATSDETSGRDLRRELFF
.,TRBV18,TRBJ2-2,.,TGTGCCAGTTCCTTACAGGGCACAAAGAACACCGGGGAGCTGTTTTTT,CASSLQGTKNTGELFF
.,TRBV5-6,TRBJ1-2,.,TGTGCCAGCAGCTTGCCGGGACTCTATGGCTACACCTTC,CASSLPGLYGYTF
.,TRBV5-6,TRBJ1-2,.,TGTGCCAGCAGCTTGGGCGTGGATAGCGGCTATGGCTACACCTTC,CASSLGVDSGYGYTF
.,TRBV5-1,TRBJ2-1,TRBD2,TGCGCCAGCAAGCGGGAGGGAGTCAATGAGCAGTTCTTC,CASKREGVNEQFF
.,TRBV3-1/TRBV3-2,TRBJ2-2,TRBD2,TGTGCCAGCAGCCAAGCGGCTAGCGGGAGGGAGAACACCGGGGAGCTGTTTTTT,CASSQAASGRENTGELFF
.,TRBV6-5,TRBJ1-2,.,TGTGCCAGCAGTTACTCGTACTCAGGGATGGACTATGGCTACACCTTC,CASSYSYSGMDYGYTF
.,TRBV5-4,TRBJ2-3,TRBD2,TGTGCCAGCAGCTTGACTAGCGGGGGGCGAGGAGATACGCAGTATTTT,CASSLTSGGRGDTQYF
.,TRBV9,TRBJ2-7,TRBD1,TGTGCCAGCAGCCCCCGGGACAGCCCCTACGAGCAGTACTTC,CASSPRDSPYEQYF
.,TRBV28,TRBJ2-7,.,TGTGCCAGCAGTTTATCGCGGTTATCCTACGAGCAGTACTTC,CASSLSRLSYEQYF
once,TRBV6-6,TRBJ2-1,TRBD2,TGTGCCAGCAGTAGGCTAGCGGGAGGTACTTACAATGAGCAGTTCTTC,CASSRLAGGTYNEQFF
.,TRBV3-1/TRBV3-2,TRBJ1-1,.,TGTGCCAGCAGCCAAACAAATATGAACACTGAAGCTTTCTTT,CASSQTNMNTEAFF
.,TRBV5-1,TRBJ2-3,.,TGCGCCAGCAGCTTACCCGCGGGGCTCACAGATACGCAGTATTTT,CASSLPAGLTDTQYF
.,TRBV5-1,TRBJ1-2,.,TGCGCCAGCAGGACAGATACTCTTAACTATGGCTACACCTTC,CASRTDTLNYGYTF
few,TRBV27,TRBJ1-1,.,TGTGCCAGCGGATGGACAGAGAACACTGAAGCTTTCTTT,CASGWTENTEAFF
.,TRBV10-3,TRBJ2-5,.,TGTGCCATCAGCCCCCAAATGGCGCGGAGACAAGAGACCCAGTACTTC,CAISPQMARRQETQYF
.,TRBV7-9,TRBJ1-2,.,TGTGCCAGCAGCGGCGGGCGGGCTTATGGCTACACCTTC,CASSGGRAYGYTF